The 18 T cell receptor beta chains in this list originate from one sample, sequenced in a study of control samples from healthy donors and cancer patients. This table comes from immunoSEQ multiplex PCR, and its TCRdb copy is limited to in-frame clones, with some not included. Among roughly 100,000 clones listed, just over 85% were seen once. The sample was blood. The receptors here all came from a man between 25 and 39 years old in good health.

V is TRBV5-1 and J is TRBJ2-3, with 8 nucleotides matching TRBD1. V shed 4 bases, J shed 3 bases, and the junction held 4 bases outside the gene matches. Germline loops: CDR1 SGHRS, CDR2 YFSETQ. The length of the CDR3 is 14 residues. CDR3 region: CASSPGGNTDTQYF. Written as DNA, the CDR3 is TGCGCCAGCAGCCCAGGGGGCAATACAGATACGCAGTATTTT.

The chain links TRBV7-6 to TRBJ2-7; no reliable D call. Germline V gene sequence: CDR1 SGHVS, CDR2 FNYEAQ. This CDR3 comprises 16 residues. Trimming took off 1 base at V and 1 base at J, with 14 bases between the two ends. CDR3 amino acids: CASSLESRDISYEQYF. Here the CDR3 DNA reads TGTGCCAGCAGCTTAGAGTCACGAGATATATCCTACGAGCAGTACTTC.

The CDR3 DNA reads as TGTGCCAGCAGCGGACGGACAGGGTTTTTGCGGACCCAGTACTTC. The encoded protein is CASSGRTGFLRTQYF. The rearrangement uses TRBV7-8 and TRBJ2-5; 8 bases align to TRBD1. The CDR3 extends over 15 amino acids. Per the germline V gene, CDR1 is SGHVS and CDR2 is FQNEAQ. V was pared by 5 bases and J by 7 bases, with 12 bases of the junction left unmatched.

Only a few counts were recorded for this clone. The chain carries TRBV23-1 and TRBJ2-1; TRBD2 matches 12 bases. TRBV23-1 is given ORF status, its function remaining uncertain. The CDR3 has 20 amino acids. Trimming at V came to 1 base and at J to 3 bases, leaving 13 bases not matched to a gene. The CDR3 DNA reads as TGCGCCAGCAGTCAATGCGCTAGCGGGAGGGCCTATATGTTCTACAATGAGCAGTTCTTC. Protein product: CASSQCASGRAYMFYNEQFF.

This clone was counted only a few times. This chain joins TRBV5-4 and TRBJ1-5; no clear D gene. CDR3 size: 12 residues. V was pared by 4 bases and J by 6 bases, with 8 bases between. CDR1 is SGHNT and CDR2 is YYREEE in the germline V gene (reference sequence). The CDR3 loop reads CASSGGSQPQHF. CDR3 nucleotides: TGTGCCAGCAGCGGAGGGAGTCAGCCCCAGCATTTT. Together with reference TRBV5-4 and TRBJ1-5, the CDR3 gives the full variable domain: ETGVTQSPTHLIKTRGQQVTLRCSSQSGHNTVSWYQQALGQGPQFIFQYYREEENGRGNFPPRFSGLQFPNYSSELNVNALELDDSALYLCASSGGSQPQHFGDGTRLSIL.

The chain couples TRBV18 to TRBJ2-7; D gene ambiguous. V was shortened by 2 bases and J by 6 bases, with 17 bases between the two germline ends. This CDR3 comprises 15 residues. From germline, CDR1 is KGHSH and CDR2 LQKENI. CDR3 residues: CASSPVLLQTVEQYF. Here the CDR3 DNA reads TGTGCCAGCTCACCAGTTCTCCTTCAAACCGTCGAGCAGTACTTC.

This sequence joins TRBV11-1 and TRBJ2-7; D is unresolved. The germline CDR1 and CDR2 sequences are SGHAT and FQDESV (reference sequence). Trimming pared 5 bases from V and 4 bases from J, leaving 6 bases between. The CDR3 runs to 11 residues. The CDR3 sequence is CASSQSYEQYF. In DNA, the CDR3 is TGTGCCAGCAGCCAAAGTTACGAGCAGTACTTC.

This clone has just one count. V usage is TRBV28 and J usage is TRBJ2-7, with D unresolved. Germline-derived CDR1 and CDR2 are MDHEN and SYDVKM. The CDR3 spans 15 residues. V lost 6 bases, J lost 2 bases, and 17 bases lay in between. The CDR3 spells CASSLGPTRTYEQYF. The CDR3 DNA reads TGTGCCAGCAGCCTAGGCCCGACACGGACCTACGAGCAGTACTTC.

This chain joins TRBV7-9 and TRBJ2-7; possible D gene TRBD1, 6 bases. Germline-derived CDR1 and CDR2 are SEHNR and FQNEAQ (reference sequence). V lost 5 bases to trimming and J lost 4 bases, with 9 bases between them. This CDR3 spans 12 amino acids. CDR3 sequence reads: CASSPGQYEQYF. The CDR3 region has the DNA TGTGCCAGCAGCCCAGGACAGTACGAGCAGTACTTC. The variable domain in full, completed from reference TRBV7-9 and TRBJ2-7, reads DTGVSQNPRHKITKRGQNVTFRCDPISEHNRLYWYRQTLGQGPEFLTYFQNEAQLEKSRLLSDRFSAERPKGSFSTLEIQRTEQGDSAMYLCASSPGQYEQYFGPGTRLTVT.

The CDR3 is CASSVATSEGTDTQYF. The CDR3 nucleotides are TGTGCCAGCAGCGTAGCTACTAGCGAGGGCACAGATACGCAGTATTTT. The chain recombines TRBV9 with TRBJ2-3; 7 nucleotides align to TRBD2. Trimming removed 0 bases from V and 1 base from J; junction bases left unmatched: 5. The germline CDR1 and CDR2 sequences are SGDLS and YYNGEE. This CDR3 is built from 16 residues.

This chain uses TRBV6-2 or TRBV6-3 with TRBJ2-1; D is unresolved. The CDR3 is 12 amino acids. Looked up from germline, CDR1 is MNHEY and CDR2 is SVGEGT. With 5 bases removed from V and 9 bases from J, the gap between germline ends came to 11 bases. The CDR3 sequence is CASSLVSIEQFF. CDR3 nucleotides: TGTGCCAGCAGTCTAGTCTCTATTGAGCAGTTCTTC.

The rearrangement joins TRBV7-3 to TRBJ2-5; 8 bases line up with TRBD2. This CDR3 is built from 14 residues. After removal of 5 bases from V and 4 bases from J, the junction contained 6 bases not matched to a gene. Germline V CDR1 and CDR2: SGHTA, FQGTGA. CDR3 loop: CASSPGLATETQYF. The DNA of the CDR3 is TGTGCCAGCAGCCCCGGACTAGCCACAGAGACCCAGTACTTC.

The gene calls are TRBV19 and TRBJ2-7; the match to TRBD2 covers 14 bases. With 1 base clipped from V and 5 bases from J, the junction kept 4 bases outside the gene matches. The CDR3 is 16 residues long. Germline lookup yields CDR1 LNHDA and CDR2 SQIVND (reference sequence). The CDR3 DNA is TGTGCCAGTAGTATAGGACTAGCGGGAGGGTTGCACGAGCAGTACTTC. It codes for CASSIGLAGGLHEQYF.

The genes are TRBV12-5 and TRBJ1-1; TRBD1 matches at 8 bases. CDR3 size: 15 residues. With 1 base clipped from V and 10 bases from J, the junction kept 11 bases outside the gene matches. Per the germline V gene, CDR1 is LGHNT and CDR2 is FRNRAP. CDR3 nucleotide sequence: TGTGCTAGTGGTTTGGCACAGGGGGTAAGCTATCCAGCTTTCTTT. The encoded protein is CASGLAQGVSYPAFF.

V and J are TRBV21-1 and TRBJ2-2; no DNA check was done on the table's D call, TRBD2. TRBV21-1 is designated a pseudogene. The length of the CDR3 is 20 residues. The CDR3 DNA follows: TGTGCCAGCATCCCGGGAGGACTAGCGGGCAAGGGAAGGGACACCGGGGAGCTGTTTTTT. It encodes CASIPGGLAGKGRDTGELFF.

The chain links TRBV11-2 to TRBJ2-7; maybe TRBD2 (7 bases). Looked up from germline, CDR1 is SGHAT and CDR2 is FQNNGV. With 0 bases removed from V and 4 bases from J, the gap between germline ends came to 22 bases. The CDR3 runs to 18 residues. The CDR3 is CASSLEAGPGGIPYEQYF. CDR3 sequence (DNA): TGTGCCAGCAGCTTAGAGGCCGGGCCGGGGGGCATCCCGTACGAGCAGTACTTC.

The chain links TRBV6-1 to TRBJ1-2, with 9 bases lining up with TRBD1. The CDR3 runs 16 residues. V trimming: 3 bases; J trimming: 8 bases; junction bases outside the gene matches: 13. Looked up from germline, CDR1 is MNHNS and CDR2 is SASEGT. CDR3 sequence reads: CASSDPQGQGMGGYTF. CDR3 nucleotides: TGTGCCAGCAGTGACCCCCAGGGACAGGGAATGGGAGGCTACACCTTC.

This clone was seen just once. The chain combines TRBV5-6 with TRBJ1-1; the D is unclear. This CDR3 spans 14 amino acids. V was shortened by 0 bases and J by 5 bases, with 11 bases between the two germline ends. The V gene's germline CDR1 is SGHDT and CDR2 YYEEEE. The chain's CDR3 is CASSLGALTTEAFF. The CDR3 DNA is TGTGCCAGCAGCTTGGGGGCATTAACGACTGAAGCTTTCTTT.